The 21 T cell receptor beta chains below all came from one sample that was sequenced in a study of T-cell reconstitution after alpha-beta-depleted transplantation in children. Unique molecular identifiers were incorporated into the prepared TCRbeta library. Each CDR3 protein is one row after TCRdb ran MiXCR on the PCR reads. The sample lists hundreds of thousands of distinct CDR3 sequences, 25% occurring once. This material consisted of PBMCs, taken before TCRalphabeta/CD19-depleted stem cell transplant. These receptors all stem from a girl between 2 and 10 years old with Fanconi anemia, due to receive a stem cell transplant.

The chain employs TRBV28 and TRBJ2-1, with D maybe TRBD2 (6 bases). V lost 7 bases and J lost 0, with 13 bases in between. CDR3 length: 15 residues. Per the germline V gene, CDR1 is MDHEN and CDR2 is SYDVKM. The CDR3 is CASTDGGDSYNEQFF. The CDR3 DNA reads TGTGCCAGCACGGACGGAGGGGACTCCTACAATGAGCAGTTCTTC.

V usage is TRBV7-6 and J usage is TRBJ1-1, with D possibly matching TRBD1 (6 bases). Germline loops: CDR1 SGHVS, CDR2 FNYEAQ. V gave up 0 bases and J gave up 0 bases, with 8 bases separating them. The CDR3 length is 15 residues. The CDR3 is CASSLARDMNTEAFF. CDR3 bases: TGTGCCAGCAGCTTAGCGCGGGACATGAACACTGAAGCTTTCTTT. The full variable domain, in which reference TRBV7-6 and TRBJ1-1 provide the parts outside the CDR3, is GAGVSQSPRYKVTKRGQDVALRCDPISGHVSLYWYRQALGQGPEFLTYFNYEAQQDKSGLPNDRFSAERPEGSISTLTIQRTEQRDSAMYRCASSLARDMNTEAFFGQGTRLTVV.

This sequence joins TRBV2 and TRBJ2-1; 8 bases agree with TRBD1. Germline V gives CDR1 SNHLY, CDR2 FYNNEI. The CDR3 length is 13 residues. Trimming removed 6 bases from V and 7 bases from J; junction bases left unmatched: 5. This chain's CDR3 is CASRHRGNNEQFF. The CDR3 bases are TGTGCCAGCAGACACAGGGGGAATAATGAGCAGTTCTTC. Combining the CDR3 with reference TRBV2 and TRBJ2-1 gives the whole variable domain EPEVTQTPSHQVTQMGQEVILRCVPISNHLYFYWYRQILGQKVEFLVSFYNNEISEKSEIFDDQFSVERPDGSNFTLKIRSTKLEDSAMYFCASRHRGNNEQFFGPGTRLTVL.

The chain combines TRBV12-3 or TRBV12-4 with TRBJ1-1, with 8 positions matching TRBD1. Germline trimming cut 3 bases from V and 7 bases from J; bases unmatched to any gene: 10. The CDR3 is 15 residues long. CDR3 in DNA: TGTGCCAGCAGTTTGCCCACCCGAGGACAGGGTGAAGCTTTCTTT. Its protein is CASSLPTRGQGEAFF.

The CDR3: CASSLTVSSGAQYF. The DNA for the CDR3 is TGTGCCAGCAGCTTAACAGTTTCCAGCGGGGCGCAGTATTTT. This sequence joins TRBV7-3 and TRBJ2-3, with 7 bases aligning to TRBD2. Germline CDR1 reads SGHTA; CDR2 reads FQGTGA. CDR3 size: 14 residues. With V trimmed by 0 bases and J by 10 bases, 7 bases remained unmatched.

This clonotype was counted many times. J is TRBJ2-7 and V is TRBV4-2, with D perhaps matching TRBD1 (8 bases). This CDR3 is 14 amino acids long. Trimming removed 0 bases from V and 4 bases from J, with 10 bases in between. From germline, CDR1 is LGHNA and CDR2 YNFKEQ. This CDR3 reads CASSQEQGGYEQYF. The CDR3 coding sequence is TGTGCCAGCAGCCAAGAACAGGGGGGGTACGAGCAGTACTTC.

This clonotype was observed many times. The rearrangement links TRBV24-1 to TRBJ2-5, with D uncertain. Germline V CDR1 and CDR2: KGHDR, SFDVKD. The germline V and J ends were trimmed by 1 base and 7 bases, with 12 bases remaining between them. This CDR3 is 14 amino acids long. The CDR3: CATSDFYELGTQYF. CDR3 nucleotide sequence: TGTGCCACCAGTGATTTTTACGAGCTGGGGACCCAGTACTTC.

Only a few counts were recorded for this clonotype. The chain uses TRBV29-1 and TRBJ2-5; no definite D call. The ends were cut back, 2 bases at V and 5 bases at J, with 6 bases in the middle. The germline V gene encodes CDR1 SQVTM and CDR2 ANQGSEA. The CDR3 length is 11 residues. The CDR3 DNA is TGCAGCGTTGAACCGGCTGAGACCCAGTACTTC. It codes for CSVEPAETQYF.

There are a few counts of this clonotype. The chain recombines TRBV12-3 or TRBV12-4 with TRBJ2-7; D is ambiguous. The CDR3 contains 15 residues. Trimming removed 6 bases at V and 3 bases at J, with 18 bases between. The CDR3 nucleotides read TGTGCCAGCAGCCCAGACCACTATAGTGTCTACGAGCAGTACTTC. Protein: CASSPDHYSVYEQYF.

At least ten counts were recorded for this clonotype. This chain joins TRBV29-1 and TRBJ2-1; 10 bases fit TRBD2. Germline assignment: CDR1 SQVTM and CDR2 ANQGSEA. This CDR3 region has 13 residues. The junction had 5 bases not matched to a gene; V was cut back by 8 bases and J by 4 bases. CDR3 nucleotides: TGCAGCACAGCGGGAGGGTGGTACAATGAGCAGTTCTTC. This translates into CSTAGGWYNEQFF.

This clonotype was picked up a small number of times. The J gene is TRBJ2-3, the V gene TRBV7-3, with 8 bases fitting TRBD2. J lost 5 bases, V lost 4 bases, and 11 bases had no gene match. CDR1 is SGHTA and CDR2 is FQGTGA in the germline V gene. The length of the CDR3 is 16 residues. The CDR3 bases are TGTGCCAGCAGCTCGCCCGAGCGGGGGCGACAAGATACGCAGTATTTT. It specifies CASSSPERGRQDTQYF.

This clonotype showed up many times. CDR3 nucleotide sequence: TGCAGTGCTCCCTCCCTGGACAGTCCCCGCACAGATACGCAGTATTTT. Its translation is CSAPSLDSPRTDTQYF. This chain connects TRBV20-1 to TRBJ2-3, with D perhaps TRBD1 (6 bases). There are 16 residues in the CDR3. V was trimmed by 5 bases and J by 1 base, leaving 19 bases between them. Germline CDR1 reads DFQATT; CDR2 reads SNEGSKA (reference sequence).

The chain combines TRBV6-6 with TRBJ2-7, with D possibly being TRBD2 (6 bases). Per the germline V gene, CDR1 is MNHNY and CDR2 is SVGAGI (reference sequence). The CDR3 is 13 residues long. V was cut by 8 bases and J by 4 bases, with 15 bases left in between. CDR3: CASLSTRSYEQYF. CDR3 coding DNA: TGTGCCAGCCTCTCGACTAGGTCGTACGAGCAGTACTTC.

This chain joins TRBV20-1 and TRBJ2-3; 10 nucleotides line up with TRBD2. Germline CDR1 is DFQATT and CDR2 is SNEGSKA (reference sequence). J lost 3 bases, V lost 3 bases, and 6 bases had no gene match. The CDR3 runs 15 residues. The CDR3 spells CSASFERGGTDTQYF. The CDR3, as DNA: TGCAGTGCTAGTTTCGAGCGGGGGGGGACAGATACGCAGTATTTT.

This clonotype occurred many times. The chain has TRBV29-1 and TRBJ2-5; D is unclear. The CDR3 extends over 12 amino acids. V lost 3 bases to trimming and J lost 7 bases, with 12 bases between them. CDR1 and CDR2 from the germline V gene are SQVTM and ANQGSEA. The DNA for the CDR3 is TGCAGCGTTGACGTGGCACTCGGGACCCAGTACTTC. The encoded protein is CSVDVALGTQYF.

The chain recombines TRBV28 with TRBJ1-5; 10 bases are a match to TRBD1. The CDR3 covers 17 residues. The germline CDR1 and CDR2 sequences are MDHEN and SYDVKM. Trimming removed 2 bases from V and 5 bases from J; junction bases left unmatched: 9. The CDR3 sequence: CASSLGGTGEFDQPQHF. The CDR3 region has the DNA TGTGCCAGCAGTTTAGGGGGGACAGGGGAATTTGATCAGCCCCAGCATTTT.

This clonotype occurred many times. The genes are TRBV29-1 and TRBJ2-3, with 15 bases that match TRBD2. This CDR3 comprises 15 residues. Germline values: CDR1 SQVTM, CDR2 ANQGSEA. Unmatched junction bases numbered 6, after V lost 7 bases and J lost 4 bases. CDR3 in DNA: TGCAGCGCCCGGACTAGCGGGAGGGCCGCAGATACGCAGTATTTT. The encoded protein is CSARTSGRAADTQYF.

This clonotype was counted only a few times. The chain carries TRBV25-1 and TRBJ2-7; TRBD2 matches at 14 bases. Germline V gives CDR1 MGHDK, CDR2 SYGVNS. Trimming at V came to 8 bases and at J to 5 bases, leaving 8 bases not matched to a gene. The CDR3 has 15 residues. The chain's CDR3 is CASETSGRAINEQYF. CDR3 DNA sequence: TGTGCCAGCGAGACTAGCGGGAGGGCCATAAACGAGCAGTACTTC.

This clonotype was counted ten times or more. This CDR3 is CSAPGQSSYEQYF. The CDR3 coding sequence is TGCAGTGCCCCGGGACAGAGCTCCTACGAGCAGTACTTC. The chain couples TRBV20-1 to TRBJ2-7; 7 nucleotides agree with TRBD1. V gave up 6 bases and J gave up 0 bases; unmatched junction bases: 5. There are 13 residues in the CDR3. Germline V CDR1 and CDR2: DFQATT, SNEGSKA (reference sequence).

V usage is TRBV7-9 and J usage is TRBJ2-2, with TRBD1 identical over 7 bases. The V and J ends lost 4 bases and 4 bases, in that order; junction bases with no gene match: 9. CDR1 is SEHNR and CDR2 is FQNEAQ in the germline V gene (reference sequence). The CDR3 totals 16 residues. The CDR3 DNA is TGTGCCAGCAGCTCAAGTTTAGGGGGCATCACCGGGGAGCTGTTTTTT. It is translated as CASSSSLGGITGELFF.

The sample holds a few counts of this clonotype. This chain links TRBV6-5 with TRBJ2-1; either TRBD1 or TRBD2 may fit D (5 bases each). In germline, CDR1 is MNHEY, CDR2 SVGAGI. The V end was cut by 4 bases, the J end by 7 bases, with 11 bases between. The length of the CDR3 is 13 residues. Here the CDR3 reads CASSWGPSNEQFF. The CDR3 DNA reads as TGTGCCAGCAGTTGGGGACCGTCTAATGAGCAGTTCTTC.